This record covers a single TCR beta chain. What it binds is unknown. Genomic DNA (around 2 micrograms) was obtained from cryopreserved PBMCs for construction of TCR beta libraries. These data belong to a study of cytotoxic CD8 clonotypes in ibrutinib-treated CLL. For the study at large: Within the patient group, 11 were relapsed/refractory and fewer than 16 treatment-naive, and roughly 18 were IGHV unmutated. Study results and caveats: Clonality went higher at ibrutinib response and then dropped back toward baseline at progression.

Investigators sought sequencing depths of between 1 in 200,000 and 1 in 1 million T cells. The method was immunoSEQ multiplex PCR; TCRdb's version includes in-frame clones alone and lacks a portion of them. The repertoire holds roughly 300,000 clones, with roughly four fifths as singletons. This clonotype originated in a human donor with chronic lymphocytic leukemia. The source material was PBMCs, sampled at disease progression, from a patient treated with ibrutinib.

CDR3 in DNA: TGTGCCAGCAGTCTGGGGGCTAGATCACCCCTCCACTTT. Protein sequence: CASSLGARSPLHF. The chain recombines TRBV27 with TRBJ1-6; TRBD1 might be the D (6 bases). The CDR3 consists of 13 residues. The V gene lost 5 bases and the J gene lost 10 bases, with 12 bases spanning the gap. The germline V gene encodes CDR1 MNHEY and CDR2 SMNVEV (reference sequence).